This T cell receptor (beta chain) was sequenced in a study of T cells in localized non-small cell lung cancer. As for this clone: Its antigen is still unknown.

The CDR3 has 14 residues. Germline CDR1 and CDR2: KGHSH and LQKENI. The ends were cut back, 3 bases at V and 5 bases at J, with 13 bases in the middle. Repertoires were generated with immunoSEQ multiplex PCR, while TCRdb's copy carries only in-frame clones and drops some. In the table there are over 40,000 clones, approximately 80% of which are singletons. Broader study findings: In the blood, greater T cell density corresponded to longer overall survival. Compared with tumor, uninvolved adjacent lung displayed greater T cell clonality, ranking highest overall.

Sequences were derived from peripheral blood mononuclear cells, sampled before any cancer treatment. The receptor was isolated from a man aged 40-75 years with stage III lung adenocarcinoma. This chain uses TRBV18 with TRBJ2-5, with D possibly called TRBD1 or TRBD2 (5 bases each). The CDR3 loop reads CASSPQGVAETQYF. The CDR3 nucleotides read TGTGCCAGCTCACCTCAGGGAGTTGCGGAGACCCAGTACTTC. Supplemented by reference TRBV18 and TRBJ2-5, the full variable domain reads NAGVMQNPRHLVRRRGQEARLRCSPMKGHSHVYWYRQLPEEGLKFMVYLQKENIIDESGMPKERFSAEFPKEGPSILRIQQVVRGDSAAYFCASSPQGVAETQYFGPGTRLLVL.